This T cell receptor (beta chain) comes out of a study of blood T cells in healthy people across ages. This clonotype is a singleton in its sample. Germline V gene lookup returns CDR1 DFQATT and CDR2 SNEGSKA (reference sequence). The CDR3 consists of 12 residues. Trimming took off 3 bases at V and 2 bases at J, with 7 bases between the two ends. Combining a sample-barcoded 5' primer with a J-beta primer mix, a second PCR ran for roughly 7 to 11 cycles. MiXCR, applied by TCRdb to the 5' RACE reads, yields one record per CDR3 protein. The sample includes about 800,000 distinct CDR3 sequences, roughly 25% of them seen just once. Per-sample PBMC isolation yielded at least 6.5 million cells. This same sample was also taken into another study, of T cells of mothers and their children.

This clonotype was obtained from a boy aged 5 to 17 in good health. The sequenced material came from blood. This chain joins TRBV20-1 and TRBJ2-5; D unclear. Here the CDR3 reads CSASVRQETQYF. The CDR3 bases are TGCAGTGCTAGTGTCAGACAAGAGACCCAGTACTTC.